A selection of T cell receptor beta chains follows, all from one sample in a study of T cell changes during pregnancy in multiple sclerosis. The method was immunoSEQ multiplex PCR; TCRdb's version includes in-frame clones alone and lacks a portion of them. The data contain 30,000 to 35,000 clones, 89% of them singletons. The material was CD8+ T cells from peripheral blood mononuclear cells, obtained in the second trimester of pregnancy. The receptor set was obtained from a female donor with multiple sclerosis, enrolled in a pregnancy study. Each CDR3 is given with its conserved first and last residue. A D gene is named only where the DNA matches it firmly. Size is stated for part of the rows, as once, few or many counts, or as a class when the clone is expanded.

>.|TRBD1|TRBV7-9|TRBJ1-3
TGTGCCAGCAGTAACGGGACAGCGGGAAACACCATATATTTT
CASSNGTAGNTIYF
>.|.|TRBV27|TRBJ2-1
TGTGCCAGCAGTGACCTAGCAAACTACAATGGGCAGTTCTTC
CASSDLANYNGQFF
>.|TRBD2|TRBV29-1|TRBJ2-2
TGCAGCGTTGATTTAGCGGGAGTTGGCACCGGGGAGCTGTTTTTT
CSVDLAGVGTGELFF
>.|TRBD1|TRBV4-1|TRBJ1-1
TGCGCCAGCGGGTTCGGGACAGGGCTAGCTTTCTTT
CASGFGTGLAFF
>once|TRBD2|TRBV27|TRBJ2-7
TGTGCCAGCAGTTCTCTCGGCGGGAGGCGATACGAGCAGTACTTC
CASSSLGGRRYEQYF
>.|.|TRBV13|TRBJ1-1
TGTGCCAGCAGCTTAAACATGAACACTGAAGCTTTCTTT
CASSLNMNTEAFF
>.|.|TRBV7-3|TRBJ2-7
TGTGCCAGCAGCACCTGGGAGAGGGCGAGCGAGCAGTACTTC
CASSTWERASEQYF
>.|.|TRBV11-1|TRBJ2-7
TGTGCCAGCAGCTTTGCGGCCCCCGAGCAGTACTTC
CASSFAAPEQYF
>many|TRBD1|TRBV27|TRBJ2-7
TGTGCCAGCAGCCCCGGGACAGGGCCCTACGAGCAGTACTTC
CASSPGTGPYEQYF
>.|.|TRBV27|TRBJ2-7
TGTGCCAGCAGTTTATCGTGGGCCGCGAACTCCTACGAGCAGTACTTC
CASSLSWAANSYEQYF
>.|.|TRBV6-5|TRBJ2-5
TGTGCCAGTACCTCTGGGGTTGGGGAGAGAGAGACCCAGTACTTC
CASTSGVGERETQYF
>.|.|TRBV6-1|TRBJ1-1
TGTGCCAGCAGTCCTGGGAGTGAGGCGGGGACTGAAGCTTTCTTT
CASSPGSEAGTEAFF
>.|TRBD1|TRBV4-1|TRBJ2-7
TGCGCCAGCAGCCACTTGGCGGGACAGGGTACCTACGAGCAGTACTTC
CASSHLAGQGTYEQYF
>.|.|TRBV9|TRBJ2-3
TGTGCCAGCAGCGGACAGACATCGACTAGCACAGATACGCAGTATTTT
CASSGQTSTSTDTQYF
>.|.|TRBV7-9|TRBJ1-4
TGTGCCAGCAGCCTCCTCCCCGGGTCCACTAATGAAAAACTGTTTTTT
CASSLLPGSTNEKLFF
>.|TRBD2|TRBV7-6|TRBJ2-5
TGTGCCAGCAGCTTTCTAGCGGGAGAGATCCAAGAGACCCAGTACTTC
CASSFLAGEIQETQYF
>.|.|TRBV4-3|TRBJ2-1
TGCGCCAGCAGCCAAGATTTTTCTACGGGGATCTACAATGAGCAGTTCTTC
CASSQDFSTGIYNEQFF
>.|TRBD2|TRBV7-6|TRBJ2-1
TGTGCCAGCAGCTTACTTCTAGCGGGAGGGCCTTACAATTGGCAGTTCTTC
CASSLLLAGGPYNWQFF
>.|TRBD2|TRBV9|TRBJ2-1
TGTGCCAGCACACCATCCGGGACTAGCTACAATGAGCAGTTCTTC
CASTPSGTSYNEQFF